This T cell receptor (beta chain) was captured in a study of T cell responses to AZD1222 COVID-19 vaccine. Second doses at about 4 or about 12 weeks were pooled. Here immunoSEQ multiplex PCR was the method, and the copy in TCRdb shows in-frame clones only, minus some. The sample consists of under 170,000 clones, about 92% of them appearing once. The CDR3 sequence is 13 residues long. This specimen consisted of peripheral blood, obtained 28 days after the second AZD1222 dose. This receptor was obtained from an adult who received the AZD1222 COVID-19 vaccine. The V and J genes are TRBV21-1 and TRBJ1-2. TRBV21-1 is recorded as a pseudogene. CDR3 loop: CASSSQPAYGYTF. As DNA, the CDR3 is TGTGCCAGCAGCTCCCAACCGGCCTATGGCTACACCTTC.